This TCR beta chain appears in the sequencing data of a study of CD8 T cells in ankylosing spondylitis. V dropped 2 bases and J dropped 5 bases, with 7 bases sitting between them. The CDR3 extends over 13 amino acids. Germline V lookup: CDR1 MNHEY, CDR2 SVGAGI. From the 5' RACE reads, TCRdb called clonotypes with MiXCR, one entry per CDR3 protein. The sample has a few hundred thousand distinct CDR3 sequences, around a tenth seen once. Sequencing was performed on blood, either unsorted or a sorted T cell fraction (not recorded which). V gene TRBV6-5 combines with J gene TRBJ1-5; D gene ambiguous. This TCR derives from a female donor with ankylosing spondylitis or in good health (not recorded which). This CDR3 is CASSYVRDQPQHF. The CDR3 nucleotides read TGTGCCAGCAGTTACGTCCGGGATCAGCCCCAGCATTTT.